These 23 T cell receptor beta chains were sequenced from one sample in a study of T cells after yellow fever vaccination (dated by TCRdb to about 2019). The meaning of the sample's treatment or condition label: live attenuated yellow fever vaccine strain. The library was made by 5' RACE. Data came from an Illumina HiSeq 2500. TCRdb itself trimmed the public reads at Q25 with fastp, ran MiXCR and retained productive beta chains. Every CDR3 protein is listed once, alongside the most common genes and DNA of its rows. The sample table contains 400,000 or so distinct CDR3 sequences; only one count was recorded for roughly 11% of them. 18% of the sample goes to the ten largest clones. Sequenced material: PBMCs, taken on the day of the first yellow fever vaccination. The source is a man aged 18 to 29 who received the YFV17D yellow fever vaccine.

The chain is built from TRBV6-2 or TRBV6-3 and TRBJ1-5; unclear D gene. The length of the CDR3 is 15 residues. Germline CDR1 is MNHEY and CDR2 is SVGEGT. V was cut by 0 bases and J by 0 bases, with 6 bases left in between. CDR3: CASSYSGNSNQPQHF. CDR3 DNA: TGTGCCAGCAGTTACTCGGGGAATAGCAATCAGCCCCAGCATTTT.

The chain links TRBV25-1 to TRBJ1-4; TRBD1 agrees at 9 bases. Germline V gene lookup returns CDR1 MGHDK and CDR2 SYGVNS. J lost 7 bases, V lost 4 bases, and 7 bases had no gene match. The CDR3 runs 15 residues. The CDR3 region has the DNA TGTGCCAGCAGTGCCCCCACAGGGGGCACTGAAAAACTGTTTTTT. Its translation is CASSAPTGGTEKLFF.

This chain links TRBV7-3 with TRBJ2-2; the match to TRBD2 covers 12 bases. Germline CDR1 SGHTA, CDR2 FQGTGA. After removal of 5 bases from V and 6 bases from J, the junction contained 7 bases not matched to a gene. The CDR3 has 16 amino acids. DNA for the CDR3: TGTGCCAGCAGCCCAACTAGCGGGGGGCAGGCCGGGGAGCTGTTTTTT. Translating gives CASSPTSGGQAGELFF.

V is TRBV12-3 or TRBV12-4 and J is TRBJ2-2, with 12 bases aligning to TRBD2. The J segment lost 4 bases and the V segment lost 6 bases, leaving 15 bases of the junction unmatched. The CDR3 extends over 19 amino acids. The CDR3 loop is CASRLYGTSGPKPTGELFF. The CDR3 nucleotides read TGTGCCAGCAGACTGTACGGGACTAGCGGGCCCAAACCCACCGGGGAGCTGTTTTTT.

A few counts support this clonotype. V is TRBV14 and J is TRBJ1-2; a possible D gene is TRBD1 (5 bases). Germline V lookup: CDR1 SGHDN, CDR2 FVKESK. The V end was cut by 0 bases, the J end by 7 bases, with 15 bases between. The CDR3 is 15 residues long. The CDR3 bases are TGTGCCAGCAGCCAAGATTGGGCAGGGAAAGCTGGCTACACCTTC. Translation gives CASSQDWAGKAGYTF.

In its sample, this clonotype was seen many times. This sequence joins TRBV2 and TRBJ2-7; D is uncertain. Deletions cut 8 bases from V and 4 bases from J, with 18 bases between. CDR1 is SNHLY and CDR2 is FYNNEI in the germline V gene. This CDR3 has 14 amino acids. The CDR3 spells CASRQAIVLYEQYV. The CDR3 coding sequence is TGTGCCAGCCGCCAGGCCATCGTTCTTTACGAGCAGTACGTC.

The CDR3 region is CASSKGLAGGKSKNIQYF. CDR3 DNA: TGTGCCAGCAGTAAGGGACTAGCGGGGGGGAAATCCAAAAACATTCAGTACTTC. This chain connects TRBV12-3 or TRBV12-4 to TRBJ2-4, with 16 nucleotides matching TRBD2. V shed 5 bases and J 2 bases; nucleotides not matched to a gene: 6. The CDR3 runs to 18 residues.

This clonotype was seen only a few times. The gene calls are TRBV5-1 and TRBJ2-1; TRBD1 aligns across 10 bases. V dropped 4 bases and J dropped 1; count of bases not matched to a gene: 2. Germline V gives CDR1 SGHRS, CDR2 YFSETQ. The CDR3 covers 15 residues. The CDR3 loop is CASSMGQGSYNEQFF. DNA of the CDR3: TGCGCCAGCAGCATGGGACAGGGGTCCTACAATGAGCAGTTCTTC. Full variable domain (rest looked up from reference TRBV5-1 and TRBJ2-1): KAGVTQTPRYLIKTRGQQVTLSCSPISGHRSVSWYQQTPGQGLQFLFEYFSETQRNKGNFPGRFSGRQFSNSRSEMNVSTLELGDSALYLCASSMGQGSYNEQFFGPGTRLTVL.

The chain recombines TRBV6-1 with TRBJ1-1, with D uncertain. The CDR3 is made up of 18 amino acids. Trimming cost V 2 bases and J 0 bases, with 19 bases left between them. Germline V CDR1 and CDR2: MNHNS, SASEGT. This CDR3 is CASSEYLGSQVMNTEAFF. CDR3 coding DNA: TGTGCCAGCAGTGAATATCTGGGGAGCCAAGTAATGAACACTGAAGCTTTCTTT.

The rearrangement uses TRBV27 and TRBJ2-3, with D perhaps TRBD2 (5 bases). Trimming cost V 8 bases and J 4 bases, with 7 bases left between them. The germline V gene encodes CDR1 MNHEY and CDR2 SMNVEV (reference sequence). CDR3 length: 11 amino acids. The CDR3 DNA is TGTGCCAGCGAGAGGGCAGATACGCAGTATTTT. Protein: CASERADTQYF.

The sample holds a few counts of this clonotype. V and J are TRBV7-2 and TRBJ2-2; 8 bases map to TRBD1. Germline V lookup: CDR1 SGHTA, CDR2 FQGNSA. This CDR3 contains 16 residues. The J segment lost 3 bases and the V segment lost 5 bases, leaving 8 bases of the junction unmatched. The CDR3 DNA sequence: TGTGCCAGCAGCCCCTCGACAGGGGCGCACACCGGGGAGCTGTTTTTT. Protein: CASSPSTGAHTGELFF.

This clonotype turned up a few times. The chain joins TRBV9 to TRBJ1-6; D unclear. Germline-derived CDR1 and CDR2 are SGDLS and YYNGEE. The CDR3 spans 13 residues. Trimming removed 4 bases from V and 7 bases from J, with 9 bases in between. This CDR3 is CASSPARNSPLHF. For the CDR3, the DNA is TGTGCCAGCAGCCCAGCCCGGAATTCACCCCTCCACTTT.

This clonotype has only a few counts. The chain links TRBV12-5 to TRBJ2-1; unclear D gene. Germline V gene lookup returns CDR1 LGHNT and CDR2 FRNRAP. CDR3 length: 17 residues. Trimming took off 6 bases at V and 0 bases at J, with 18 bases between the two ends. The CDR3 reads CASGSRVGTRSYNEQFF. The CDR3 nucleotides read TGTGCTAGTGGGTCCCGGGTGGGAACCCGCTCCTACAATGAGCAGTTCTTC.

The table lists this clonotype with a few counts. The chain joins TRBV6-2 or TRBV6-3 to TRBJ2-2, with no clear D. CDR1 and CDR2 (germline): MNHEY, SVGEGT. V lost 2 bases and J 3 bases, leaving 7 bases between the germline ends. This CDR3 comprises 14 residues. For the CDR3, the DNA is TGTGCCAGCAGTTACGGCGGATACACCGGGGAGCTGTTTTTT. Translating it yields CASSYGGYTGELFF.

The chain carries TRBV20-1 and TRBJ2-1; TRBD1 aligns across 8 bases. V shed 7 bases, J shed 10 bases, and the junction held 12 bases outside the gene matches. Germline CDR1 is DFQATT and CDR2 is SNEGSKA (reference sequence). The CDR3 consists of 13 residues. CDR3 bases: TGCAGTGTCTCGACAGGGGTCGTAAGGGAGCAGTTCTTC. Protein: CSVSTGVVREQFF.

V gene TRBV10-3 combines with J gene TRBJ2-7; 8 nucleotides agree with TRBD1. V lost 3 bases, J lost 3 bases, and 7 bases stayed unmatched. This CDR3 is 15 amino acids long. Germline V gives CDR1 ENHRY, CDR2 SYGVKD. CDR3 sequence (DNA): TGTGCCATCAGTGACCCCGGGACAGGCCACTACGAGCAGTACTTC. It translates to CAISDPGTGHYEQYF.

This clonotype was counted only a few times. This rearrangement joins TRBV27 to TRBJ2-7, with D tentatively TRBD2 (6 bases). Germline lookup yields CDR1 MNHEY and CDR2 SMNVEV (reference sequence). Trimming took off 5 bases at V and 3 bases at J, with 14 bases between the two ends. The CDR3 length is 14 residues. CDR3 bases: TGTGCCAGCAGTCCGCGGGGCCCCCTCTACGAGCAGTACTTC. It is translated as CASSPRGPLYEQYF.

In its sample, this clonotype was seen a few times. This chain links TRBV7-8 with TRBJ2-7; D may be TRBD2 (5 bases). CDR1 and CDR2 (germline): SGHVS, FQNEAQ. The CDR3 has 15 residues. The ends were cut back, 4 bases at V and 9 bases at J, with 22 bases in the middle. The CDR3 DNA reads TGTGCCAGCAGCTCTACCTCGTTTACCGGGGTAGGGCAGTACGTC. It codes for CASSSTSFTGVGQYV.

This clonotype appeared many times. V usage is TRBV29-1 and J usage is TRBJ2-5; a weak D match, TRBD1 (5 bases). This CDR3 has 13 residues. V lost 6 bases, J lost 5 bases, and 16 bases lay in between. The germline CDR1 and CDR2 sequences are SQVTM and ANQGSEA. The CDR3 protein is CSVDPSGMETQYF. Here the CDR3 DNA reads TGCAGCGTAGACCCTTCAGGGATGGAGACCCAGTACTTC.

The gene calls are TRBV27 and TRBJ2-3; D is perhaps TRBD1 or TRBD2 (5 bases each). From germline, CDR1 is MNHEY and CDR2 SMNVEV (reference sequence). V lost 5 bases and J 2 bases, leaving 20 bases between the germline ends. The CDR3 is made up of 17 amino acids. Written as DNA, the CDR3 is TGTGCCAGCAGTGCCTTAGTAGGGGACGGGAACACAGATACGCAGTATTTT. This translates into CASSALVGDGNTDTQYF.

This clonotype was detected ten times or more. Mismatch with germline at one junction end may stem from a read error. This rearrangement joins TRBV12-3 or TRBV12-4 to TRBJ2-4; D possibly corresponds to TRBD1 (5 bases). CDR3 length: 17 residues. The CDR3 reads CASTLTRVRNSKNIQYF. DNA of the CDR3: TGTGCCAGCACTTTAACCAGGGTTAGGAATTCCAAAAACATTCAGTACTTC.

The J gene is TRBJ2-5, the V gene TRBV9; D unresolved. V shed 4 bases and J shed 0 bases, with 13 bases lying between them. Per germline, CDR1 SGDLS and CDR2 YYNGEE. CDR3 size: 15 residues. CDR3 amino acids: CASSPAGPHQETQYF. The CDR3 DNA reads as TGTGCCAGCAGCCCCGCCGGGCCACACCAAGAGACCCAGTACTTC.

The rearrangement joins TRBV20-1 to TRBJ2-7; 7 nucleotides agree with TRBD1. The CDR3 has 13 residues. The germline V gene encodes CDR1 DFQATT and CDR2 SNEGSKA (reference sequence). The trim removed 1 base at V and 1 base at J, leaving 1 base unmatched. CDR3 in amino acids: CSARGTGSYEQYF. The CDR3 DNA reads as TGCAGTGCTAGAGGGACAGGTTCCTACGAGCAGTACTTC.